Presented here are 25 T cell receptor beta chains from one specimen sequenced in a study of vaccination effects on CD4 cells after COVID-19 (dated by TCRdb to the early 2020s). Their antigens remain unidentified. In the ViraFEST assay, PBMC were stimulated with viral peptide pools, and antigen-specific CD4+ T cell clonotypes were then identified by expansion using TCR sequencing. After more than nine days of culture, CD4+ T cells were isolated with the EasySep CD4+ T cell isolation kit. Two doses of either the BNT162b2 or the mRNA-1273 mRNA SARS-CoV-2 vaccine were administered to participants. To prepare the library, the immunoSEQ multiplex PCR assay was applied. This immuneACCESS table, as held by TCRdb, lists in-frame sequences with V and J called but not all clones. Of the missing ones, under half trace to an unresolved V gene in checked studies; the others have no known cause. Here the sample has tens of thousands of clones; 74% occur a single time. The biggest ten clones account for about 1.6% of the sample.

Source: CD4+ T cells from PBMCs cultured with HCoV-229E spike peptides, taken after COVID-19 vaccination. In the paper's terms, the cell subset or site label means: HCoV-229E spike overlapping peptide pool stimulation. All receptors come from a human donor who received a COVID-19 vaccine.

The CDR3 reads CASSVLGSGTEAFF. Here the CDR3 DNA reads TGTGCCAGCAGCGTTTTGGGGTCGGGCACTGAAGCTTTCTTT. V and J are TRBV9 and TRBJ1-1; D gene uncertain. CDR3 size: 14 residues. V lost 2 bases and J 4 bases, leaving 12 bases between the germline ends. Germline V gene sequence: CDR1 SGDLS, CDR2 YYNGEE.

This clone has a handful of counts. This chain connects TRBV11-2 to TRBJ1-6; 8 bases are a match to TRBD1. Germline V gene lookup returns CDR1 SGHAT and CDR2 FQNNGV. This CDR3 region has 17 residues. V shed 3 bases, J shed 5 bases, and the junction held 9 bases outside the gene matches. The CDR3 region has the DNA TGTGCCAGCAGCTTGGGCTTAGGGGGACAGGATAATTCACCCCTCCACTTT. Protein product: CASSLGLGGQDNSPLHF.

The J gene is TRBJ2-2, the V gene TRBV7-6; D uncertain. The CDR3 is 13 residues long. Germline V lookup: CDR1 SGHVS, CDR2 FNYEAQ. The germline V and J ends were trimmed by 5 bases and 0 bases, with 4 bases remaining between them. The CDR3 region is CASSRTNTGELFF. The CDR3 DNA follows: TGTGCCAGCAGCCGAACGAACACCGGGGAGCTGTTTTTT.

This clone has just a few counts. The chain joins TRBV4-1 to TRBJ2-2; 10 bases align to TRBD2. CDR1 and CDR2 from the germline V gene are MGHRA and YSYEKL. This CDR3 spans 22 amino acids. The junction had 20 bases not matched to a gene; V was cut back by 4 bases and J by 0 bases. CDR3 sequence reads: CASSRPKPLAGAPTPNTGELFF. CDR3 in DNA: TGCGCCAGCAGCCGACCTAAGCCTCTAGCGGGGGCGCCTACCCCGAACACCGGGGAGCTGTTTTTT.

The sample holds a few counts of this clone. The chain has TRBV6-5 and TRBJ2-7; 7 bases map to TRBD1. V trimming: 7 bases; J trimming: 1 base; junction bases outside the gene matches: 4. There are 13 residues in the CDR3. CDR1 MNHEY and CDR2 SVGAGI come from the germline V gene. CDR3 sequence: CASKRQGSYEQYV. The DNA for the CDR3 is TGTGCCAGCAAAAGACAGGGTTCCTACGAGCAGTACGTC.

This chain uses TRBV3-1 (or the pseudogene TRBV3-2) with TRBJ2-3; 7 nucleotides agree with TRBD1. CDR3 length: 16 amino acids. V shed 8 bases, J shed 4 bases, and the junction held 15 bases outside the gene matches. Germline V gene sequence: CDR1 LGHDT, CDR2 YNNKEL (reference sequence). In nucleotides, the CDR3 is TGTGCCAGCCGGGGTATAGTAGGGGGCGGCGCAGATACGCAGTATTTT. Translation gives CASRGIVGGGADTQYF.

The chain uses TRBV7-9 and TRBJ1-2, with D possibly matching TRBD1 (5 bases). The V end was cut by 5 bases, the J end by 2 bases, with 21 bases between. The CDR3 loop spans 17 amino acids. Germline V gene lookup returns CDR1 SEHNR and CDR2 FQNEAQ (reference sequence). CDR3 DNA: TGTGCCAGCAGCCCGAGCCCGGAGGGGTGGAGCAACTATGGCTACACCTTC. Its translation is CASSPSPEGWSNYGYTF.

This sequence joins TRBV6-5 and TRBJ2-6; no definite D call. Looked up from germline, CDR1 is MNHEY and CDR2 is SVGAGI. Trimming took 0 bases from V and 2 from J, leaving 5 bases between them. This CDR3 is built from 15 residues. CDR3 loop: CASSYSSTGANVLTF. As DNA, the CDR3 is TGTGCCAGCAGTTACTCAAGTACTGGGGCCAACGTCCTGACTTTC.

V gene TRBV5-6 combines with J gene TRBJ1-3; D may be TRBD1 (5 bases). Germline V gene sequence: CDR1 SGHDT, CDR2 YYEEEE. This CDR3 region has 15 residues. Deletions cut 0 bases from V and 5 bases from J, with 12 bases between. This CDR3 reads CASSLADTPRNTIYF. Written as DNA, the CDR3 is TGTGCCAGCAGCTTGGCGGACACTCCAAGAAACACCATATATTTT.

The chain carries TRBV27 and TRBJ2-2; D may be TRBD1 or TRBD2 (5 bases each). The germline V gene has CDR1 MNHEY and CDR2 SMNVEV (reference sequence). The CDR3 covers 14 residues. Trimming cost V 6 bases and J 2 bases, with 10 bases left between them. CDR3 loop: CASSSGPNTGELFF. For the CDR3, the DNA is TGTGCCAGCAGCTCGGGACCCAACACCGGGGAGCTGTTTTTT.

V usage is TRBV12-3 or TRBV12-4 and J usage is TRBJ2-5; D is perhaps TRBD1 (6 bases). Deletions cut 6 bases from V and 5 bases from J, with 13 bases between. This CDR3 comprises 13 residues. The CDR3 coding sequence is TGTGCCAGCAGGGAACAGGGCCGGGAGACCCAGTACTTC. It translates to CASREQGRETQYF.

The CDR3 sequence is CASSSLNSRQPQHF. The DNA of the CDR3 is TGTGCCAGCAGTTCTCTGAACTCTCGTCAGCCCCAGCATTTT. The chain combines TRBV28 with TRBJ1-5; D uncertain. CDR1 and CDR2 (germline): MDHEN, SYDVKM. V lost 4 bases and J 6 bases, leaving 13 bases between the germline ends. This CDR3 has 14 amino acids.

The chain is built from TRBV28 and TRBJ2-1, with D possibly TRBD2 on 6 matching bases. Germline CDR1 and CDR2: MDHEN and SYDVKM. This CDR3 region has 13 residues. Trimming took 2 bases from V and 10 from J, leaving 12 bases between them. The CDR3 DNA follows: TGTGCCAGCAGTTTAGGAGGGGTCCGGGAGCAGTTCTTC. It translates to CASSLGGVREQFF.

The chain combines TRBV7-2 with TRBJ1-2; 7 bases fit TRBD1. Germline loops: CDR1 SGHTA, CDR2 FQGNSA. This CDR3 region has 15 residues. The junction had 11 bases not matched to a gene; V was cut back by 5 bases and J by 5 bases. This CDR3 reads CASSPRQTGPYGYTF. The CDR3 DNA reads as TGTGCCAGCAGCCCCAGACAGACAGGGCCTTATGGCTACACCTTC.

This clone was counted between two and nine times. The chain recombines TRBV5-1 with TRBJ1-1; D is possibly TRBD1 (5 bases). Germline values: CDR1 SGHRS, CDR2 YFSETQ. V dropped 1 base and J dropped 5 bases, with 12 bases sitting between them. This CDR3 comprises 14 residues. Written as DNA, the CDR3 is TGCGCCAGCAGCTTGTTTCAGGGAGGGACTGAAGCTTTCTTT. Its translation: CASSLFQGGTEAFF.

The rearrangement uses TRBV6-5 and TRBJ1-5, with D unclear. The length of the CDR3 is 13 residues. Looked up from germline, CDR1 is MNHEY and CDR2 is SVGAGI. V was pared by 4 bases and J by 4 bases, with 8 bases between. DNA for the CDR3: TGTGCCAGCAGTTGGAGAGAGAATCAGCCCCAGCATTTT. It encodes CASSWRENQPQHF.

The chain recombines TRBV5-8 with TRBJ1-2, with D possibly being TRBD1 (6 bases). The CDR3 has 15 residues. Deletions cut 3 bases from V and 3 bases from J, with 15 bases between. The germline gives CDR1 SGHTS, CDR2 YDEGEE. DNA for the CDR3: TGTGCCAGCAGCTACGGTTTAAGGGGGGACTATGGCTACACCTTC. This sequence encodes CASSYGLRGDYGYTF.

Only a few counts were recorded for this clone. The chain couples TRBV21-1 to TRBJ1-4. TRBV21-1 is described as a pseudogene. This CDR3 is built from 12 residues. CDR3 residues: CASSKEDEKLFF. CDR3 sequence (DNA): TGTGCCAGCAGCAAAGAGGATGAAAAACTGTTTTTT.

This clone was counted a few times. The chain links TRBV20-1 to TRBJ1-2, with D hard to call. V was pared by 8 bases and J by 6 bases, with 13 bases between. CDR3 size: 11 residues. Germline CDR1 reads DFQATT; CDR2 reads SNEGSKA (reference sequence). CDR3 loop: CSLLGDHGYTF. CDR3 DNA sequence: TGCAGTCTACTTGGAGATCATGGCTACACCTTC.

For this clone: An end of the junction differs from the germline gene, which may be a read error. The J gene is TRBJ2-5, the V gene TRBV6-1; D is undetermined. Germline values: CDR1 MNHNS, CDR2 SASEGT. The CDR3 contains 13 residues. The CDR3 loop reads CASGDGSTETQYF. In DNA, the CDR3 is TGTGCCAGCGGTGATGGGTCGACGGAGACCCAGTACTTC.

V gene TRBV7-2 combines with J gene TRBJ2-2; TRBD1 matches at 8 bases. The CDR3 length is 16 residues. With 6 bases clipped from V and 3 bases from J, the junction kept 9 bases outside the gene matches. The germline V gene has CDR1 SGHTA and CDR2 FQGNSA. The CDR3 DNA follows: TGTGCCAGCAGTAGCCCGACAGGGGCGGACACCGGGGAGCTGTTTTTT. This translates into CASSSPTGADTGELFF.

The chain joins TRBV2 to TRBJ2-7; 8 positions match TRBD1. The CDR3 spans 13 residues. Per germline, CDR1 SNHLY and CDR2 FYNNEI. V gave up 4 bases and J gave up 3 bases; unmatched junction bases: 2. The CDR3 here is CASSGTGRYEQYV. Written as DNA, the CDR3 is TGTGCCAGCAGTGGGACAGGGCGCTACGAGCAGTACGTC.

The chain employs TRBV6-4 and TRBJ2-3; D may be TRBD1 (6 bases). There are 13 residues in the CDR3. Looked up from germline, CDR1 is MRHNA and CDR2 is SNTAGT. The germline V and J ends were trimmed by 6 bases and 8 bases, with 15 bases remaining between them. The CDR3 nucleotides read TGTGCCAGCAGCGAGGAGACAGGAGTTACGCAGTATTTT. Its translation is CASSEETGVTQYF.

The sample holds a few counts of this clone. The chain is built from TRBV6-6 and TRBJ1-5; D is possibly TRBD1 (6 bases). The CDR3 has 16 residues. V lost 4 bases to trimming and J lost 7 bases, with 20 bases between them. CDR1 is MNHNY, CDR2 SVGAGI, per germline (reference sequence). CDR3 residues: CASSLTPGGGSQPQHF. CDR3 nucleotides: TGTGCCAGCAGTTTAACCCCCGGGGGGGGCTCCCAGCCCCAGCATTTT.

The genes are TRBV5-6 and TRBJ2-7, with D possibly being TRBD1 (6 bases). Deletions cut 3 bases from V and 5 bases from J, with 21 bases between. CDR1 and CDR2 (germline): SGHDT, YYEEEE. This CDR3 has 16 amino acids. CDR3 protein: CASSSQSGQGINEQYV. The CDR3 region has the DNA TGTGCCAGCAGCTCACAGTCGGGGCAGGGGATCAACGAGCAGTACGTC.